This T cell receptor (beta chain) was retrieved from a study of cytomegalovirus exposure and HLA in healthy donors. The study, taken as a whole, reports: Links to common viral pathogens appeared, in a later analysis, for several of the most significant clusters. Immune exposure data for these donors was limited to CMV serostatus.

A word on this clone: The antigen remains undetermined.

V was clipped by 0 bases and J by 8 bases; unmatched bases: 11. The germline gives CDR1 SGDLS, CDR2 YYNGEE. The CDR3 spans 16 residues. The study ran its PCR with 60 Vbeta and 13 Jbeta primers. Libraries were prepared by immunoSEQ multiplex PCR; TCRdb keeps only in-frame clonotypes and omits some of them. The repertoire holds almost 70,000 clones, with under 80% as singletons. The sample consisted of PBMCs. This clonotype was sampled from a male donor in good health and CMV-seropositive. The V and J genes are TRBV9 and TRBJ2-1; the match to TRBD1 covers 7 bases. The CDR3 is CASSVVGTGEWDEQFF. DNA of the CDR3: TGTGCCAGCAGCGTAGTTGGCACAGGGGAGTGGGATGAGCAGTTCTTC. The whole variable domain, filled in from reference TRBV9 and TRBJ2-1, reads DSGVTQTPKHLITATGQRVTLRCSPRSGDLSVYWYQQSLDQGLQFLIQYYNGEERAKGNILERFSAQQFPDLHSELNLSSLELGDSALYFCASSVVGTGEWDEQFFGPGTRLTVL.